The 20 T cell receptor beta chains listed next were all sequenced from one sample in a study of T cell clones after liver transplantation. Assay: immunoSEQ multiplex PCR; the TCRdb copy retains only in-frame clones and omits some. The table includes approximately 6,400 clones, around 80% detected once. Material: CD8+ T cells from blood, obtained approximately 45 months after liver transplant. The receptor source for this set is a human patient who received a liver transplant. The graft donor may have contributed some T cells.

The chain has TRBV9 and TRBJ2-1; the match to TRBD2 covers 10 bases. V dropped 3 bases and J dropped 1; count of bases not matched to a gene: 4. The germline CDR1 and CDR2 sequences are SGDLS and YYNGEE. The CDR3 runs to 16 residues. The CDR3 coding sequence is TGTGCCAGCAGCGGAGGACTAGCGGCATCCTACAATGAGCAGTTCTTC. Residues: CASSGGLAASYNEQFF.

The chain joins TRBV4-3 to TRBJ2-7; maybe TRBD2 (6 bases). The CDR3 loop spans 15 amino acids. V was pared by 4 bases and J by 2 bases, with 15 bases between. Germline V gene lookup returns CDR1 LGHNA and CDR2 YSLEER. CDR3 in DNA: TGCGCCAGCAGCCCCGGGGAGGTACTACCCTACGAGCAGTACTTC. Its protein product is CASSPGEVLPYEQYF.

The V call is TRBV9, the J call TRBJ2-2; 12 bases are shared with TRBD2. This CDR3 contains 20 residues. Trimming removed 2 bases from V and 7 bases from J; junction bases left unmatched: 18. The germline V gene has CDR1 SGDLS and CDR2 YYNGEE. The CDR3 DNA reads as TGTGCCAGCAGCGTCGCCCACCTGGTACTAGCGGGAGGACGGGGCGGGGAGCTGTTTTTT. Protein: CASSVAHLVLAGGRGGELFF.

V is TRBV7-9 and J is TRBJ2-3; 7 positions match TRBD1. This CDR3 comprises 16 residues. The junction had 9 bases not matched to a gene; V was cut back by 4 bases and J by 2 bases. CDR1 and CDR2 (germline): SEHNR, FQNEAQ (reference sequence). Here the CDR3 DNA reads TGTGCCAGCAGCTCTCACAGGGGTGGCCTCACAGATACGCAGTATTTT. Amino acid sequence: CASSSHRGGLTDTQYF.

The chain employs TRBV30 and TRBJ1-1; D unclear. Germline values: CDR1 GTSNPN, CDR2 SVGIG (reference sequence). Trimming shortened V by 3 bases and J by 0 bases, and 8 bases separated the two germline ends. The CDR3 loop spans 13 amino acids. The CDR3 DNA reads TGTGCCTGGAGCGCCGACGTGAACACTGAAGCTTTCTTT. This gives the protein CAWSADVNTEAFF.

The chain carries TRBV13 and TRBJ2-2, with TRBD2 matching over 7 bases. The CDR3 is 16 amino acids. The J segment lost 1 base and the V segment lost 0 bases, leaving 2 bases of the junction unmatched. CDR1 is PRHDT and CDR2 is FYEKMQ in the germline V gene (reference sequence). Here the CDR3 DNA reads TGTGCCAGCAGCTTAGGCACTAGCGAGAACACCGGGGAGCTGTTTTTT. Encoded protein: CASSLGTSENTGELFF.

This clone has just a few counts. The gene calls are TRBV5-4 and TRBJ2-2; 7 bases map to TRBD1. V lost 2 bases, J lost 0 bases, and 1 base stayed unmatched. The CDR3 loop spans 15 amino acids. From germline, CDR1 is SGHNT and CDR2 YYREEE (reference sequence). CDR3 loop: CASSLGGTNTGELFF. CDR3 bases: TGTGCCAGCAGCTTAGGGGGCACGAACACCGGGGAGCTGTTTTTT.

The V call is TRBV27, the J call TRBJ2-1, with D possibly matching TRBD2 (6 bases). The CDR3 contains 11 residues. The germline gives CDR1 MNHEY, CDR2 SMNVEV (reference sequence). With 6 bases removed from V and 10 bases from J, the gap between germline ends came to 10 bases. CDR3 in amino acids: CASRTSREQFF. The DNA of the CDR3 is TGTGCCAGCAGGACTAGTAGGGAGCAGTTCTTC.

The V call is TRBV19, the J call TRBJ2-2; the D is unclear. The V gene lost 1 base and the J gene lost 3 bases, with 9 bases spanning the gap. The CDR3 is 15 amino acids. Germline CDR1 is LNHDA and CDR2 is SQIVND (reference sequence). CDR3: CASSIGIEDTGELFF. The CDR3 DNA reads TGTGCCAGTAGTATAGGTATCGAAGACACCGGGGAGCTGTTTTTT.

DNA of the CDR3: TGTGCCAGCAGTTCTGGCAGGGTGGGTGGCTACACCTTC. This translates into CASSSGRVGGYTF. The genes are TRBV28 and TRBJ1-2, with a weak D call TRBD1 (5 bases). From germline, CDR1 is MDHEN and CDR2 SYDVKM. This CDR3 has 13 residues. Deletions cut 4 bases from V and 7 bases from J, with 13 bases between.

V and J are TRBV5-4 and TRBJ2-7, with TRBD2 matching over 7 bases. V was clipped by 3 bases and J by 5 bases; unmatched bases: 5. CDR1 is SGHNT and CDR2 is YYREEE in the germline V gene (reference sequence). The CDR3 consists of 13 residues. DNA for the CDR3: TGTGCCAGCAGCTCCGCGGGGGAAGACGAGCAGTACTTC. Translating gives CASSSAGEDEQYF.

The CDR3 is CASSPGTGPNYGYTF. Written as DNA, the CDR3 is TGTGCCAGTAGTCCCGGGACAGGACCTAACTATGGCTACACCTTC. The chain couples TRBV19 to TRBJ1-2, with 8 bases that match TRBD1. CDR3 size: 15 residues. V was pared by 5 bases and J by 0 bases, with 5 bases of the junction left unmatched. Germline assignment: CDR1 LNHDA and CDR2 SQIVND (reference sequence).

This clone occurred a few times. V and J are TRBV7-8 and TRBJ2-7; D is undetermined. Deletions cut 4 bases from V and 0 bases from J, with 10 bases between. Germline CDR1 reads SGHVS; CDR2 reads FQNEAQ. This CDR3 is 14 amino acids long. Here the CDR3 DNA reads TGTGCCAGCAGCTCCCCAGAGGACTCCTACGAGCAGTACTTC. Translated: CASSSPEDSYEQYF.

The CDR3 loop is CASSRVQPQHF. The CDR3 DNA is TGTGCCAGCAGCCGGGTTCAGCCCCAGCATTTT. V usage is TRBV2 and J usage is TRBJ1-5; no firm D call. CDR3 length: 11 amino acids. Trimming removed 6 bases at V and 6 bases at J, with 6 bases between. The germline V gene encodes CDR1 SNHLY and CDR2 FYNNEI.

This chain links TRBV2 with TRBJ1-4; D is perhaps TRBD1 (5 bases). The V gene lost 6 bases and the J gene lost 6 bases, with 14 bases spanning the gap. This CDR3 contains 14 residues. Germline assignment: CDR1 SNHLY and CDR2 FYNNEI. CDR3 sequence: CASSPRDGYEKLFF. The CDR3 nucleotides read TGTGCCAGCAGCCCACGGGACGGTTATGAAAAACTGTTTTTT.

The chain couples TRBV28 to TRBJ1-5; tentatively, D is TRBD1 (5 bases). Trimming shortened V by 3 bases and J by 5 bases, and 11 bases separated the two germline ends. Germline-derived CDR1 and CDR2 are MDHEN and SYDVKM. This CDR3 comprises 14 residues. The CDR3 spells CASSFGRGYQPQHF. CDR3 in DNA: TGTGCCAGCAGTTTCGGGAGGGGTTATCAGCCCCAGCATTTT.

The chain carries TRBV10-3 and TRBJ2-1; D possibly corresponds to TRBD2 (6 bases). Germline assignment: CDR1 ENHRY and CDR2 SYGVKD. V lost 2 bases to trimming and J lost 12 bases, with 11 bases between them. CDR3 size: 12 residues. The CDR3 region is CAISEPGVGQFF. CDR3 DNA sequence: TGTGCCATCAGTGAGCCGGGGGTCGGGCAGTTCTTC.

This chain links TRBV4-1 with TRBJ2-3; the D is unclear. This CDR3 spans 12 amino acids. Per germline, CDR1 MGHRA and CDR2 YSYEKL. The germline V and J ends were trimmed by 3 bases and 4 bases, with 5 bases remaining between them. The CDR3 here is CASSQDSDTQYF. For the CDR3, the DNA is TGCGCCAGCAGCCAGGATTCAGATACGCAGTATTTT.

V usage is TRBV7-9 and J usage is TRBJ2-3; D is possibly TRBD2 (6 bases). The V gene's germline CDR1 is SEHNR and CDR2 FQNEAQ (reference sequence). V shed 1 base and J shed 5 bases, with 19 bases lying between them. The CDR3 runs 17 residues. The CDR3 reads CASSLGWGTRDGDTQYF. CDR3 in DNA: TGTGCCAGCAGCTTAGGGTGGGGAACGCGGGATGGAGATACGCAGTATTTT. Using reference TRBV7-9 and TRBJ2-3 for the parts outside the CDR3, the full variable domain is DTGVSQNPRHKITKRGQNVTFRCDPISEHNRLYWYRQTLGQGPEFLTYFQNEAQLEKSRLLSDRFSAERPKGSFSTLEIQRTEQGDSAMYLCASSLGWGTRDGDTQYFGPGTRLTVL.

V gene TRBV30 combines with J gene TRBJ1-1; D unclear. V dropped 0 bases and J dropped 1 base, with 6 bases sitting between them. Germline-derived CDR1 and CDR2 are GTSNPN and SVGIG (reference sequence). The CDR3 loop spans 13 amino acids. The CDR3 coding sequence is TGTGCCTGGAGTGTAGGTCCGAACACTGAAGCTTTCTTT. Amino acids: CAWSVGPNTEAFF.